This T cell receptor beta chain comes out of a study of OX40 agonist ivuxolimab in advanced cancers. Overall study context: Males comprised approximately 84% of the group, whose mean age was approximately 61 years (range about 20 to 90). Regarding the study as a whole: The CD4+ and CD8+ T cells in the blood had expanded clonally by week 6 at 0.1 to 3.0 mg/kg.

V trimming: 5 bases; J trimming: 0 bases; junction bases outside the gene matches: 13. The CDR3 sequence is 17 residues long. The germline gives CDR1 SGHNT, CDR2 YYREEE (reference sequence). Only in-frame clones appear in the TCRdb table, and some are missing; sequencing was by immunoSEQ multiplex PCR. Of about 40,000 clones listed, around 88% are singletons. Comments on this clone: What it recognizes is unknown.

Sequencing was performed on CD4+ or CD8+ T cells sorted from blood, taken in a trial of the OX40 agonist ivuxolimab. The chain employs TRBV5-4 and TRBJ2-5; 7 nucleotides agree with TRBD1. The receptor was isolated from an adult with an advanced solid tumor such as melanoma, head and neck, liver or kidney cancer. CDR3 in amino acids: CASRQTRQGVHQETQYF. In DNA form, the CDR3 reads TGTGCCAGCAGACAAACCCGACAGGGAGTACACCAAGAGACCCAGTACTTC.